The 10 T cell receptor beta chains reported below all come from one sample, sequenced in a study of blood T cell repertoires in COVID-19. Repertoires were generated with immunoSEQ multiplex PCR, while TCRdb's copy carries only in-frame clones and drops some. The repertoire holds some 120,000 clones, with approximately 90% as singletons. The sequenced sample was peripheral blood. These receptors were taken from a human donor in a cohort sampled during active COVID-19.

The chain has TRBV3-1 (or the pseudogene TRBV3-2) and TRBJ2-7, with D possibly TRBD1 on 8 matching bases. Germline V gene sequence: CDR1 LGHDT, CDR2 YNNKEL (reference sequence). The ends were cut back, 3 bases at V and 4 bases at J, with 13 bases in the middle. There are 14 residues in the CDR3. The CDR3 DNA sequence: TGTGCCAGCAGCCAGCGGGGGACAGGATACGAGCAGTACTTC. Translating gives CASSQRGTGYEQYF.

The rearrangement uses TRBV27 and TRBJ2-5; tentative D call: TRBD1 (5 bases). Germline CDR1 and CDR2: MNHEY and SMNVEV (reference sequence). V lost 4 bases and J 4 bases, leaving 7 bases between the germline ends. CDR3 length: 12 residues. CDR3 DNA sequence: TGTGCCAGCAGTTCCAGGGTAGAGACCCAGTACTTC. Its protein product is CASSSRVETQYF.

This clone appeared a single time. The V call is TRBV7-2, the J call TRBJ2-7, with D possibly matching TRBD1 (5 bases). The germline V gene has CDR1 SGHTA and CDR2 FQGNSA. The V gene lost 5 bases and the J gene lost 3 bases, with 17 bases spanning the gap. This CDR3 region has 15 residues. Here the CDR3 reads CASSQRGLMNYEQYF. As DNA, the CDR3 is TGTGCCAGCAGCCAAAGGGGCCTAATGAACTACGAGCAGTACTTC.

This clone was seen once. This chain links TRBV6-5 with TRBJ2-7; D not certain. The germline V and J ends were trimmed by 8 bases and 6 bases, with 17 bases remaining between them. CDR1 is MNHEY and CDR2 is SVGAGI in the germline V gene. This CDR3 region has 13 residues. The CDR3 DNA sequence: TGTGCCAGCCGGGTGGTCCATCTCGCCGAGCAGTACTTC. Protein: CASRVVHLAEQYF.

This rearrangement joins TRBV6-5 to TRBJ2-1, with a possible D match to TRBD2 (6 bases). The V and J ends lost 6 bases and 4 bases respectively, with 13 bases between them. CDR1 is MNHEY, CDR2 SVGAGI, per germline. This CDR3 has 14 residues. CDR3 in DNA: TGTGCCAGCAGCAGTAGCGGATCGTACAATGAGCAGTTCTTC. Protein product: CASSSSGSYNEQFF.

The gene calls are TRBV2 and TRBJ2-1, with 8 bases that match TRBD2. This CDR3 contains 14 residues. J gave up 5 bases and V 8 bases, and 8 bases lay outside the gene matches. Germline CDR1 SNHLY, CDR2 FYNNEI. CDR3 protein: CASLQRRGDNEQFF. The CDR3 coding sequence is TGTGCCAGCCTCCAGCGGCGGGGGGACAATGAGCAGTTCTTC. The whole variable domain, remainder taken from reference TRBV2 and TRBJ2-1, is EPEVTQTPSHQVTQMGQEVILRCVPISNHLYFYWYRQILGQKVEFLVSFYNNEISEKSEIFDDQFSVERPDGSNFTLKIRSTKLEDSAMYFCASLQRRGDNEQFFGPGTRLTVL.

The rearrangement uses TRBV6-6 and TRBJ2-3; 8 bases match TRBD1. This CDR3 spans 15 amino acids. Germline V CDR1 and CDR2: MNHNY, SVGAGI (reference sequence). Trimming took 4 bases from V and 1 from J; bases not matched to a gene: 4. The CDR3 region has the DNA TGTGCCAGCAGTTCGGACAGGGCGGGCACAGATACGCAGTATTTT. Amino acids: CASSSDRAGTDTQYF.

V usage is TRBV9 and J usage is TRBJ1-1; D is unresolved. This CDR3 contains 14 residues. Germline CDR1 and CDR2: SGDLS and YYNGEE. Trimming removed 0 bases from V and 1 base from J, with 7 bases in between. This chain's CDR3 is CASSVGTANTEAFF. As DNA, the CDR3 is TGTGCCAGCAGCGTAGGAACTGCGAACACTGAAGCTTTCTTT.

The chain is built from TRBV10-3 and TRBJ2-3; D gene unclear. The CDR3 totals 14 residues. V shed 0 bases and J shed 2 bases, with 6 bases lying between them. The germline CDR1 and CDR2 sequences are ENHRY and SYGVKD. The CDR3 is CAISESTFTDTQYF. CDR3 coding DNA: TGTGCCATCAGTGAGTCGACTTTCACAGATACGCAGTATTTT.

This clone came up a few times. The J gene is TRBJ2-7, the V gene TRBV7-9; possible D gene TRBD2, 5 bases. This CDR3 spans 12 amino acids. Trimming took 4 bases from V and 5 from J, leaving 9 bases between them. CDR1 SEHNR and CDR2 FQNEAQ come from the germline V gene (reference sequence). The CDR3: CASSSTRDEQYF. Here the CDR3 DNA reads TGTGCCAGCAGCTCGACGAGGGACGAGCAGTACTTC. The complete variable domain, with remaining parts taken from reference TRBV7-9 and TRBJ2-7, reads DTGVSQNPRHKITKRGQNVTFRCDPISEHNRLYWYRQTLGQGPEFLTYFQNEAQLEKSRLLSDRFSAERPKGSFSTLEIQRTEQGDSAMYLCASSSTRDEQYFGPGTRLTVT.